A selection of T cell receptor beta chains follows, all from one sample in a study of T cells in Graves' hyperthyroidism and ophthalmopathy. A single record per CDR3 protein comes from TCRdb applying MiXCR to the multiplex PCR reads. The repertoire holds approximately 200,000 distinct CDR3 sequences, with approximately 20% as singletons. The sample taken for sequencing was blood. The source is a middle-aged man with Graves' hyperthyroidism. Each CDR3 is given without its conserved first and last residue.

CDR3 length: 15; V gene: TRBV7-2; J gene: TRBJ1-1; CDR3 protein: ASSLGGGPPMNTEAF
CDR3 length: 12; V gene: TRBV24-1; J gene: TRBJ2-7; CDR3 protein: ATSDPTHGGEQY
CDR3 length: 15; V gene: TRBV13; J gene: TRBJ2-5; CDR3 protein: ASSPTSGRGVQETQY
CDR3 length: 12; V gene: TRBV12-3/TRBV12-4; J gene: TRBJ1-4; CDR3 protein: ASSGTPRTEKLF
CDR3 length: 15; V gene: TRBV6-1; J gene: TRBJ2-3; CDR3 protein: ASKNGMASQFADTQY
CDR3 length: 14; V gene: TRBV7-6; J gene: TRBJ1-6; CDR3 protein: ASSTPGPTGNSPLH
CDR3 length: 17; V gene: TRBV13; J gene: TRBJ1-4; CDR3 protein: ASRPLRDRGTATNEKLF
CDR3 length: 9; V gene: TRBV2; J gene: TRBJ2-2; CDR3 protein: ASRTAGELF
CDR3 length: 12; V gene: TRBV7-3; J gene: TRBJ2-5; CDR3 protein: ASSLAGAQEAQY
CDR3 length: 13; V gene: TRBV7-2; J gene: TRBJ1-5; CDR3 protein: ASSLTGQNNQPQH
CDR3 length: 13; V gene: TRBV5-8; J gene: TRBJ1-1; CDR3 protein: ASSGRGRGITEAF
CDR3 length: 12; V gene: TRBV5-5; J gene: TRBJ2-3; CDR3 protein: ASSYTGLTDTQY
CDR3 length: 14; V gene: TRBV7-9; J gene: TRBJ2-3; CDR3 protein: ASSLVDGFDADTQY
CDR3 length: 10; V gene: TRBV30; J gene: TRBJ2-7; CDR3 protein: AWSPGHNEQY